Listed below are T cell receptor beta chains from one sample, sequenced in a study of cytomegalovirus exposure and HLA in healthy donors. Method: immunoSEQ multiplex PCR; TCRdb's copy keeps in-frame clones and lacks some. Of about 260,000 clones in the sample, 80% to 95% were seen once. Sequenced input: PBMCs. The receptors here all came from a woman aged 25 to 39 in good health and CMV-seronegative. Both conserved end residues are part of each CDR3. The D gene is left open where the match is weak. Only part of the rows carry a size: once, few, many, or a class if the clone is expanded.

NA,NA,TRBJ2-2,TRBV5-1,CASSLAATEDTGELFF,TGCGCCAGCAGCTTGGCCGCAACGGAGGACACCGGGGAGCTGTTTTTT
NA,NA,TRBJ2-1,TRBV27,CASSLKVNYEQFF,TGTGCCAGCAGTTTAAAAGTAAACTATGAGCAGTTCTTC
NA,TRBD2,TRBJ2-6,TRBV4-3,CASSQVVAGGSGANVLTF,TGCGCCAGCAGCCAAGTTGTAGCGGGAGGGTCTGGGGCCAACGTCCTGACTTTC
NA,NA,TRBJ2-1,TRBV7-9,CASSLGTSRGFEQFF,TGTGCCAGCAGCTTGGGGACCTCTAGGGGCTTTGAGCAGTTCTTC
once,TRBD1,TRBJ2-3,TRBV29-1,CSAGRTGATDTQYF,TGCAGCGCCGGGAGGACAGGGGCCACAGATACGCAGTATTTT
NA,NA,TRBJ2-4,TRBV21-1,CASSVVGADIQYF,TGTGCCAGCAGCGTTGTGGGGGCAGACATTCAGTACTTC
NA,NA,TRBJ2-2,TRBV28,CASSYQPGTGELFF,TGTGCCAGCAGTTACCAGCCGGGGACCGGGGAGCTGTTTTTT
NA,TRBD2,TRBJ2-7,TRBV9,CASSLGTSATYEQYF,TGTGCCAGCAGCCTGGGGACTAGCGCTACCTACGAGCAGTACTTC
NA,NA,TRBJ2-2,TRBV30,CAWSGVELFF,TGTGCCTGGAGTGGAGTGGAGCTGTTTTTT
NA,TRBD1,TRBJ2-7,TRBV5-4,CASSGQATYEQYF,TGTGCCAGCAGTGGACAGGCGACCTACGAGCAGTACTTC
NA,NA,TRBJ2-2,TRBV7-3,CASSSRGAGTGELFF,TGTGCCAGCAGCTCCCGGGGAGCCGGCACCGGGGAGCTGTTTTTT
NA,NA,TRBJ1-5,TRBV2,CASRDDSNQPQHF,TGTGCCAGCAGAGACGATAGCAATCAGCCCCAGCATTTT
NA,TRBD2,TRBJ2-2,TRBV7-9,CASSSGLAVYTGELFF,TGTGCCAGCAGCTCTGGACTAGCCGTGTACACCGGGGAGCTGTTTTTT
NA,NA,TRBJ2-5,TRBV29-1,CSVESGAKTQYF,TGCAGCGTTGAATCTGGGGCGAAGACCCAGTACTTC
few,NA,TRBJ1-5,TRBV7-2,CASSLGVPRGQPQHF,TGTGCCAGCAGCTTAGGGGTCCCTAGGGGTCAGCCCCAGCATTTT
NA,NA,TRBJ2-7,TRBV7-3,CASSPRRGYEQYF,TGTGCCAGCAGCCCGCGGAGGGGCTACGAGCAGTACTTC
NA,NA,TRBJ2-5,TRBV29-1,CSVEWGATLETQYF,TGCAGCGTTGAGTGGGGGGCTACGCTCGAGACCCAGTACTTC
NA,NA,TRBJ1-1,TRBV28,CASSLARVATEAFF,TGTGCCAGCAGTTTAGCCAGGGTGGCCACTGAAGCTTTCTTT
NA,NA,TRBJ1-2,TRBV4-1,CASSQDIQGLGYGYTF,TGCGCCAGCAGCCAAGATATCCAGGGGCTAGGGTATGGCTACACCTTC
once,NA,TRBJ1-2,TRBV7-9,CASSPPTNHYGYTF,TGTGCCAGCAGCCCCCCAACGAACCACTATGGCTACACCTTC
NA,TRBD2,TRBJ2-7,TRBV5-1,CASSLMGLAGEYEQYF,TGCGCCAGCAGCTTGATGGGACTAGCGGGAGAGTACGAGCAGTACTTC
NA,NA,TRBJ2-2,TRBV29-1,CSVEEGYPGELFF,TGCAGCGTTGAAGAGGGGTACCCCGGGGAGCTGTTTTTT
once,NA,TRBJ1-5,TRBV28,CASSLQADTQHF,TGTGCCAGCAGTTTACAGGCAGACACCCAGCATTTT
NA,TRBD1,TRBJ2-6,TRBV4-1,CASSQGDSLFSGANVLTF,TGCGCCAGCAGCCAAGGGGACAGTTTATTCTCTGGGGCCAACGTCCTGACTTTC
NA,NA,TRBJ2-4,TRBV28,CASSLPGLAKNIQYF,TGTGCCAGCAGTTTACCGGGGTTAGCCAAAAACATTCAGTACTTC
NA,TRBD1,TRBJ1-4,TRBV28,CASSLRRTGVANEKLFF,TGTGCCAGCAGTCTCAGAAGGACAGGGGTTGCTAATGAAAAACTGTTTTTT
NA,NA,TRBJ2-3,TRBV11-2,CASSLVLTYTDTQYF,TGTGCCAGCAGCTTAGTATTAACCTACACAGATACGCAGTATTTT
NA,TRBD2,TRBJ2-2,TRBV18,CASSPIGLAGTGELFF,TGTGCCAGCTCACCTATCGGACTAGCGGGCACCGGGGAGCTGTTTTTT
NA,TRBD1,TRBJ1-4,TRBV4-3,CASSQGQGSEKLFF,TGCGCCAGCAGCCAAGGACAGGGTAGTGAAAAACTGTTTTTT
NA,NA,TRBJ2-3,TRBV6-1,CASSEGPSSTDTQYF,TGTGCCAGCAGTGAAGGACCTAGTAGCACAGATACGCAGTATTTT
NA,NA,TRBJ2-1,TRBV20-1,CSAREGAEQFF,TGCAGTGCTAGAGAGGGAGCGGAGCAGTTCTTC
NA,NA,TRBJ2-2,TRBV6-1,CASSEAGPVRLFF,TGTGCCAGCAGTGAAGCCGGCCCAGTCCGGCTGTTTTTT
NA,TRBD2,TRBJ2-5,TRBV9,CASSVLAGPGQETQYF,TGTGCCAGCAGCGTTCTAGCGGGGCCCGGCCAAGAGACCCAGTACTTC
NA,NA,TRBJ2-7,TRBV19,CASTGWGGSEQYF,TGTGCCAGTACCGGTTGGGGAGGTAGTGAGCAGTACTTC
NA,NA,TRBJ2-7,TRBV28,CASSAFNEQYF,TGTGCCAGCAGTGCGTTTAACGAGCAGTACTTC
once,NA,TRBJ2-7,TRBV11-2,CASSPAGGVGEQYF,TGTGCCAGCAGCCCGGCAGGGGGGGTGGGCGAGCAGTACTTC
once,TRBD2,TRBJ2-2,TRBV27,CASTAQRLAGSGGTGELFF,TGTGCCAGCACTGCCCAAAGGCTAGCGGGAAGCGGGGGCACCGGGGAGCTGTTTTTT
NA,TRBD2,TRBJ2-7,TRBV6-5,CASNKLAGVGEQYF,TGTGCCAGCAATAAACTAGCGGGAGTCGGCGAGCAGTACTTC
NA,NA,TRBJ1-1,TRBV6-5,CASSRTRTSNTEAFF,TGTGCCAGCAGCAGAACCCGGACCTCTAACACTGAAGCTTTCTTT
once,NA,TRBJ2-1,TRBV28,CASSTHTRYPSLDEQFF,TGTGCCAGCAGTACTCATACTAGGTATCCCAGCCTAGATGAGCAGTTCTTC
NA,TRBD1,TRBJ2-7,TRBV28,CASSPPGQFYEQYF,TGTGCCAGCAGTCCTCCGGGACAGTTTTACGAGCAGTACTTC
NA,NA,TRBJ1-1,TRBV25-1,CASSEALRTEAFF,TGTGCCAGCAGTGAAGCCTTAAGGACTGAAGCTTTCTTT
NA,TRBD2,TRBJ2-7,TRBV30,CAWRPGGPYEQYF,TGTGCCTGGAGACCGGGAGGGCCATACGAGCAGTACTTC
NA,TRBD2,TRBJ2-7,TRBV11-3,CASNVGLADSYEQYF,TGTGCCAGCAACGTGGGACTAGCGGACTCCTACGAGCAGTACTTC
NA,NA,TRBJ2-1,TRBV9,CASSVYERFDNEQFF,TGTGCCAGCAGCGTATACGAGCGGTTCGACAATGAGCAGTTCTTC
NA,TRBD1,TRBJ2-4,TRBV18,CASGTGPGTRNIQYF,TGTGCCAGCGGGACAGGCCCGGGGACAAGGAACATTCAGTACTTC
NA,TRBD2,TRBJ2-7,TRBV5-6,CASSGLAHSYEQYF,TGTGCCAGCAGCGGACTAGCCCACTCCTACGAGCAGTACTTC
NA,NA,TRBJ2-7,TRBV4-2,CASSQETISYEQYF,TGTGCCAGCAGCCAAGAGACCATTTCCTACGAGCAGTACTTC
NA,NA,TRBJ1-1,TRBV6-6,CASSQGSTEAFF,TGTGCCAGCAGCCAGGGGTCCACTGAAGCTTTCTTT
NA,TRBD2,TRBJ2-3,TRBV27,CASSLVAGALRYF,TGTGCCAGCAGTTTAGTGGCGGGAGCGTTGCGGTATTTT
NA,NA,TRBJ1-5,TRBV11-2,CASSLAIGQPQHF,TGTGCCAGCAGCTTAGCAATTGGCCAGCCCCAGCATTTT
NA,NA,TRBJ2-7,TRBV7-9,CASSSTGTDDYEQYF,TGTGCCAGCAGCTCAACCGGGACGGATGACTACGAGCAGTACTTC
NA,NA,TRBJ2-5,TRBV11-2,CASSRTAQETQYF,TGTGCCAGCAGCCGGACAGCCCAAGAGACCCAGTACTTC